These T cell receptor beta chains were read from a single sample in a study of PD-1 blockade in classical Hodgkin lymphoma. Produced via immunoSEQ multiplex PCR; TCRdb's table is partial and in-frame only. The sample carries fewer than 30,000 clones, about 72% recorded once. The sample consisted of peripheral blood mononuclear cells (PBMCs), taken before the fourth cycle of nivolumab. The receptors here all came from a human donor with classical Hodgkin lymphoma. CDR3s include the opening cysteine and the closing phenylalanine or tryptophan. A D gene is named only where the DNA matches it firmly. Some rows have no size entry. The others give once, few or many, or a class for an expanded clone.

>.|TRBV28|TRBJ1-5|.
TGTGCCAGCAGTCAGGGTCCGGGTTCGGCCCAGCATTTT
CASSQGPGSAQHF
>.|TRBV12-5|TRBJ2-7|.
TGTGCTAGTGGTTTGGTACGGTCCATCCCGTACTTC
CASGLVRSIPYF
>.|TRBV19|TRBJ2-2|.
TGTGCCAGTAGTATGGGGGCCGGGGAGCTGTTTTTT
CASSMGAGELFF
>TRBD1|TRBV19|TRBJ1-5|.
TGTGCCAGTAGCATACAGGGGGACGGCAATCAGCCCCAGCATTTT
CASSIQGDGNQPQHF
>.|TRBV11-2|TRBJ1-6|.
TGTGCCAGCAGCTTAGGACGTTATAATTCACCCCTCCACTTT
CASSLGRYNSPLHF
>.|TRBV6-6|TRBJ1-1|.
TGTGCCAGCAGTTACTCTTACTCACAGAAGAACACTGAAGCTTTCTTT
CASSYSYSQKNTEAFF
>.|TRBV6-6|TRBJ2-7|.
TGTGCCAGCAGTCCCCTCGGGGCCTCCAGCTCCTACGAGCAGTACTTC
CASSPLGASSSYEQYF
>.|TRBV11-2|TRBJ2-2|.
TGTGCCAGCAGCTTATTCTCTACGGAGGGCCCCGGGGAGCTGTTTTTT
CASSLFSTEGPGELFF
>.|TRBV18|TRBJ1-2|once
TGTGCCAGCTCACCACCTCCCAGAGGGGAGGGCTACACCTTC
CASSPPPRGEGYTF
>.|TRBV4-2|TRBJ1-2|.
TGTGCCAGCAGCCAAGATGTGGGGGTGAATGGCTACACCTTC
CASSQDVGVNGYTF
>TRBD1|TRBV25-1|TRBJ1-3|.
TGTGCCAGCAGTGGACCAGGGACAGGGTTTGGAAACACCATATATTTT
CASSGPGTGFGNTIYF